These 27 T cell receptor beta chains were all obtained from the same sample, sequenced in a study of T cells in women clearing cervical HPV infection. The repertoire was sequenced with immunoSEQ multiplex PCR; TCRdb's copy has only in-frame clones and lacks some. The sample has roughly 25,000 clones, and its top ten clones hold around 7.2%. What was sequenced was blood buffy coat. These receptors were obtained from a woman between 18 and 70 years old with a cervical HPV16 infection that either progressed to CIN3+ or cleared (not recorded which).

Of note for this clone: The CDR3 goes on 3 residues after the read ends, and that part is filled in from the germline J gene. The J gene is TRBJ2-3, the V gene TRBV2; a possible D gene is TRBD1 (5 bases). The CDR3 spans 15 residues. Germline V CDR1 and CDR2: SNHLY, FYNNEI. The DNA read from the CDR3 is TGTGCCAGCAAGGAATCCATATGGGGCAATCAGCCG. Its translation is CASKESIWGNQP. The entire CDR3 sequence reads CASKESIWGNQPQYF.

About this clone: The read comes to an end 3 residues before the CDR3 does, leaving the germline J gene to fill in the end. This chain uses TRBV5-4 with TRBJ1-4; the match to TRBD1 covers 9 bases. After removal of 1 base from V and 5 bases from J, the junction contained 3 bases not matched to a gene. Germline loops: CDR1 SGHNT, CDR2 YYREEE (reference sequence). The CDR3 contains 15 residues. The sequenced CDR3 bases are TGTGCCAGCAGCTTGAAGGGACAGGGAAATGAAAAA. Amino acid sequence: CASSLKGQGNEK. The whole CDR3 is CASSLKGQGNEKLFF. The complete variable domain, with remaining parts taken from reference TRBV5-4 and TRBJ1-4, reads ETGVTQSPTHLIKTRGQQVTLRCSSQSGHNTVSWYQQALGQGPQFIFQYYREEENGRGNFPPRFSGLQFPNYSSELNVNALELDDSALYLCASSLKGQGNEKLFFGSGTQLSVL.

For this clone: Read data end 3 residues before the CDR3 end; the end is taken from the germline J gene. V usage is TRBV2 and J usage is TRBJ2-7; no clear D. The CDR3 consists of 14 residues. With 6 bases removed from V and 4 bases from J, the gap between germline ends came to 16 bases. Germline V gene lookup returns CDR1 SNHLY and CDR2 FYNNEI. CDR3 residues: CASRTESFPYEQYF. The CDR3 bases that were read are TGTGCCAGCAGGACTGAGTCTTTCCCTTACGAG. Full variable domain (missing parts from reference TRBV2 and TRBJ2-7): EPEVTQTPSHQVTQMGQEVILRCVPISNHLYFYWYRQILGQKVEFLVSFYNNEISEKSEIFDDQFSVERPDGSNFTLKIRSTKLEDSAMYFCASRTESFPYEQYFGPGTRLTVT.

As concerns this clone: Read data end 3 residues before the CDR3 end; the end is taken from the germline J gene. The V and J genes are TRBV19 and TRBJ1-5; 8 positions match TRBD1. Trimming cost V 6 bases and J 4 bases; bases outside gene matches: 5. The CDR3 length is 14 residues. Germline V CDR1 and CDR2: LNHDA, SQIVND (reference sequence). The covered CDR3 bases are TGTGCCAGTAGCCCAGGGGGCCCAAATCAGCCC. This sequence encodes CASSPGGPNQP. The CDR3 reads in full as CASSPGGPNQPQHF.

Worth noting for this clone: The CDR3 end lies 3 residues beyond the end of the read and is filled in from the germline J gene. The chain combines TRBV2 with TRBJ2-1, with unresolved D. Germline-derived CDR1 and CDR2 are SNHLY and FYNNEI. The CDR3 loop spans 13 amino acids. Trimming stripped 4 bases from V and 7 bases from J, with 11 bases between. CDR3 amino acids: CASSGPGVNEQFF. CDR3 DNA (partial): TGTGCCAGCAGTGGGCCGGGTGTGAATGAG.

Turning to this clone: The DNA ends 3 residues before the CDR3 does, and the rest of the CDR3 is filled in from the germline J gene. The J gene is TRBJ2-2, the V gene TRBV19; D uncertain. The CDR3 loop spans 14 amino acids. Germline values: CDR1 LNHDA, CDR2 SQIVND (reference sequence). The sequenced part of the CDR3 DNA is TGTGCCAGTGGCGATACCGCAACTAATGAAAAG. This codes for CASGDTATNEK. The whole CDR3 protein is CASGDTATNEKLFF.

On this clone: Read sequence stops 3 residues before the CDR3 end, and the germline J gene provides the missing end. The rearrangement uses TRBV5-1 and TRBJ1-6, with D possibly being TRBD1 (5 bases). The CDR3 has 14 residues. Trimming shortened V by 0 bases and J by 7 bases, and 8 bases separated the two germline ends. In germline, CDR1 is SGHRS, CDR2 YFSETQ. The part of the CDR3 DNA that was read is TGCGCCAGCAGCTTGGGACAGATCAATTCACCC. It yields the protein CASSLGQINSP. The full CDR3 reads CASSLGQINSPLHF.

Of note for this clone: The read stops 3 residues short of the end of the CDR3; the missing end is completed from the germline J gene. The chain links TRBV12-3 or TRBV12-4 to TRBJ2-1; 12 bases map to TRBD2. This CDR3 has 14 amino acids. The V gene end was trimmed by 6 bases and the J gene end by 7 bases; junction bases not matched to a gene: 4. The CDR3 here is CASRRTSGINEQFF. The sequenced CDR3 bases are TGTGCCAGCAGACGGACTAGCGGGATAAATGAG.

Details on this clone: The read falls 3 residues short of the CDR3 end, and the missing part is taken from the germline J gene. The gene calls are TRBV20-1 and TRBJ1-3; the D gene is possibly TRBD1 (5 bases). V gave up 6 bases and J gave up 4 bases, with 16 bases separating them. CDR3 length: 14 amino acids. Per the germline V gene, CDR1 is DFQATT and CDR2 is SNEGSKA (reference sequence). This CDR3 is CSAPSGGTGNTIYF. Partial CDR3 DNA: TGCAGTGCACCCTCTGGGGGGACCGGAAACACC.

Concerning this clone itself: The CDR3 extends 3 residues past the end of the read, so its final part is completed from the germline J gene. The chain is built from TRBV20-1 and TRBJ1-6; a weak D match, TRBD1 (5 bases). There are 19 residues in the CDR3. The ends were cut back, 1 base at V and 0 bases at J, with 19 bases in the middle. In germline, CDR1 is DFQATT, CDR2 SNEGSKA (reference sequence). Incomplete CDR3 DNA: TGCAGTGCTAGAGCATCAGGGAGGGGATTTAGCTCCTATAATTCACCC. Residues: CSARASGRGFSSYNSP. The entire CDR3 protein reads CSARASGRGFSSYNSPLHF.

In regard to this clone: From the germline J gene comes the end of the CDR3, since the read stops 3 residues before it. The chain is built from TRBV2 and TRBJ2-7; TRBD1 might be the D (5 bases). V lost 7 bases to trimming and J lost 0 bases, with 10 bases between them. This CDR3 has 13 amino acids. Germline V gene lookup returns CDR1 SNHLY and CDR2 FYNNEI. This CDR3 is CASIPGISYEQYF. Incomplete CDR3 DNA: TGTGCCAGCATACCAGGGATCTCCTACGAG.

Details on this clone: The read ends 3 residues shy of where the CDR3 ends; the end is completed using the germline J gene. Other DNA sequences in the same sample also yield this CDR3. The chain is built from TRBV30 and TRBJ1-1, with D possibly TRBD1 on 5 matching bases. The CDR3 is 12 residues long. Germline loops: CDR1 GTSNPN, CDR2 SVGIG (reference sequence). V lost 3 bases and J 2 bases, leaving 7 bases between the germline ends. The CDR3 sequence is CAWRRGNTEAFF. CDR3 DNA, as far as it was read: TGTGCCTGGAGGAGGGGAAACACTGAA.

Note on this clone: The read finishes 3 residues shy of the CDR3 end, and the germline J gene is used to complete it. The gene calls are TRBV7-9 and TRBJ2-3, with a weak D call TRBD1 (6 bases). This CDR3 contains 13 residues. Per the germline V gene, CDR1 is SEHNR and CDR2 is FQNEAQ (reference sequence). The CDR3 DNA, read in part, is TGTGCCAGCAGCTCTACAGGGAATCAGCCG. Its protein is CASSSTGNQP. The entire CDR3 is CASSSTGNQPQYF.

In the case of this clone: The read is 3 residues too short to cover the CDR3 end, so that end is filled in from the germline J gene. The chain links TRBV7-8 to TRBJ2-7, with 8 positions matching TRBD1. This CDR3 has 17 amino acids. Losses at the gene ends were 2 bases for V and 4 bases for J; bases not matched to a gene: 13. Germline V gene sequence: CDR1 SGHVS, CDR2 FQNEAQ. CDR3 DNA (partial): TGTGCCAGCAGCTTATACGTCTCGCGGACAGGGTCGTACGAG. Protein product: CASSLYVSRTGSYE. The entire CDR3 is CASSLYVSRTGSYEQYF.

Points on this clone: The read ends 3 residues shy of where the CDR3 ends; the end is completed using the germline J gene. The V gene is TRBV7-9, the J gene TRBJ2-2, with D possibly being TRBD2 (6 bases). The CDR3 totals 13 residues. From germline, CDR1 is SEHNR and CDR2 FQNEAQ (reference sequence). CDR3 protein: CASTSGGNEKLFF. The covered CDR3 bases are TGTGCCAGCACCTCGGGCGGGAATGAAAAG.

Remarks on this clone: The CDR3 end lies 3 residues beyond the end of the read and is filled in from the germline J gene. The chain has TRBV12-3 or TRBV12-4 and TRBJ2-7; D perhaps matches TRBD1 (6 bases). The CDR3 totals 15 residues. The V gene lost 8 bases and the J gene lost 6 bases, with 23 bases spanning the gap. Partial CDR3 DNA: TGTGCCAGCCTTTCAGGGCGGGCAGGGGTGGGCGAG. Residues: CASLSGRAGVGE. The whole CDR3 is CASLSGRAGVGEQYF.

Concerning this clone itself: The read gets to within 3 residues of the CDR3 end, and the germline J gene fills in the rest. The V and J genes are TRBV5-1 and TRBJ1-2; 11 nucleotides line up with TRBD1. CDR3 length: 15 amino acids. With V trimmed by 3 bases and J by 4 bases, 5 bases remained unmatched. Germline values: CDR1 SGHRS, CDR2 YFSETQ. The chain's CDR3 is CASSSGQGAAYGYTF. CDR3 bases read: TGCGCCAGCAGCTCAGGACAGGGGGCTGCCTATGGC.

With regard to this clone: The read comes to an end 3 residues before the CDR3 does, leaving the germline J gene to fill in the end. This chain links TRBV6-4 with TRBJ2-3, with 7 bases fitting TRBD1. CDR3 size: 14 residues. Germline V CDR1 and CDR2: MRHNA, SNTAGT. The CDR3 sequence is CASSRDSGNQPQYF. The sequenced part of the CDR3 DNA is TGTGCCAGCAGTCGGGACAGCGGCAATCAGCCG.

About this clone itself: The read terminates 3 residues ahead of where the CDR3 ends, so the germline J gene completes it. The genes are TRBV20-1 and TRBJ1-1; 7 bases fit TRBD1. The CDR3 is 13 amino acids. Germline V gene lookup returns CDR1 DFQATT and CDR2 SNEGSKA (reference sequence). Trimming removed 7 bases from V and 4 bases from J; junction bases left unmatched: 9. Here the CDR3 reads CSVRQGWVTEAFF. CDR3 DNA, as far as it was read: TGCAGTGTTCGACAGGGCTGGGTCACTGAA.

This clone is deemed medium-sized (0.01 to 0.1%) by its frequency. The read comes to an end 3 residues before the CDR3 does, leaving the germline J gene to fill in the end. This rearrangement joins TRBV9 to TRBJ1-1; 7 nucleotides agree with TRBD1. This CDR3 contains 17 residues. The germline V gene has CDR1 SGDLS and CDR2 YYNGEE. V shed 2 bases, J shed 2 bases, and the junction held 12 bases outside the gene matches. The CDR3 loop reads CASSVQQGSCDNTEAFF. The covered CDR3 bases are TGTGCCAGCAGCGTCCAACAGGGGTCTTGTGATAACACTGAA.

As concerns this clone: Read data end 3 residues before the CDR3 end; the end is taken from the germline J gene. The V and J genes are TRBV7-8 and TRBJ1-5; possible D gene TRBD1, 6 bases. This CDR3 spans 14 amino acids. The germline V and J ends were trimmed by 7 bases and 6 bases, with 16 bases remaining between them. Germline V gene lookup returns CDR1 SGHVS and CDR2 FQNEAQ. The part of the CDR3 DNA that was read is TGTGCCAGCACCCTCCGGGGGGCCGGTCAGCCC. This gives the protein CASTLRGAGQP. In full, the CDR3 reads CASTLRGAGQPQHF.

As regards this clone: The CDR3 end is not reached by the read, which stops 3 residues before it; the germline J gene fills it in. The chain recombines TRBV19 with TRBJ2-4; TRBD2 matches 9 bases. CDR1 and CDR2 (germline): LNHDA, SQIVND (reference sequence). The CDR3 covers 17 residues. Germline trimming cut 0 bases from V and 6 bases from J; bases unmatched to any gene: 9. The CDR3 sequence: CASSIDRAGGLLNIQYF. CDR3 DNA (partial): TGTGCCAGTAGTATAGATAGGGCGGGAGGGCTACTAAACATT.

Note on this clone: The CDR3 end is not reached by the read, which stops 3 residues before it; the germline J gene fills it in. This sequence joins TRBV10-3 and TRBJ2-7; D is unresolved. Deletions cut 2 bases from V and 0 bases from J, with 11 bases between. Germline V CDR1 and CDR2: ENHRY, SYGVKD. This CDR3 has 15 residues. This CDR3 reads CAISEPTQYSYEQYF. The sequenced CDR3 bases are TGTGCCATCAGTGAGCCGACTCAATACTCCTACGAG.

CDR3 DNA (partial): TGTGCCAGCGGGAGACTAGCGGGAGGAGAGGAGACC. It codes for CASGRLAGGEET. The CDR3, in full, reads CASGRLAGGEETQYF. The V gene is TRBV28, the J gene TRBJ2-5; 13 bases are shared with TRBD2. The CDR3 end lies 3 residues beyond the end of the read and is filled in from the germline J gene. Germline V gene lookup returns CDR1 MDHEN and CDR2 SYDVKM. J gave up 5 bases and V 8 bases, and 8 bases lay outside the gene matches. The CDR3 covers 15 residues.

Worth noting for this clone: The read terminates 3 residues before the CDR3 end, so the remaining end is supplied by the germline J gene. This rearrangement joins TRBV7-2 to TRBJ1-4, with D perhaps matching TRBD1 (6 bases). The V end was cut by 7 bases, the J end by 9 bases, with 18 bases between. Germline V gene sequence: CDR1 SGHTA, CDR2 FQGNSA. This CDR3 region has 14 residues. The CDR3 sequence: CASTPGGASKKLFF. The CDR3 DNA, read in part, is TGTGCCAGCACTCCTGGGGGGGCTTCTAAAAAA.

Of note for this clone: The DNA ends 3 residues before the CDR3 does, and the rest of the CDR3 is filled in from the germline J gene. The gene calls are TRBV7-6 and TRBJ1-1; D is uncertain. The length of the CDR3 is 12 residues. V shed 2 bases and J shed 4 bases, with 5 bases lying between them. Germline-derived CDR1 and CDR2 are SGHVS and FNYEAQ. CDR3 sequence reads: CASSLSGTEAFF. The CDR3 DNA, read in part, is TGTGCCAGCAGCTTATCCGGCACTGAA.

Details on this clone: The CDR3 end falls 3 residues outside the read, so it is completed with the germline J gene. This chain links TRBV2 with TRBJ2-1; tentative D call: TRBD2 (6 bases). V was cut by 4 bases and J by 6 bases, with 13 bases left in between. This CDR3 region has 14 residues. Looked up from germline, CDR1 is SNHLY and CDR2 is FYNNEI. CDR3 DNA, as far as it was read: TGTGCCAGCAGTGGGCGGGGCTTCGGCAATGAG. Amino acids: CASSGRGFGNE. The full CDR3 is CASSGRGFGNEQFF.